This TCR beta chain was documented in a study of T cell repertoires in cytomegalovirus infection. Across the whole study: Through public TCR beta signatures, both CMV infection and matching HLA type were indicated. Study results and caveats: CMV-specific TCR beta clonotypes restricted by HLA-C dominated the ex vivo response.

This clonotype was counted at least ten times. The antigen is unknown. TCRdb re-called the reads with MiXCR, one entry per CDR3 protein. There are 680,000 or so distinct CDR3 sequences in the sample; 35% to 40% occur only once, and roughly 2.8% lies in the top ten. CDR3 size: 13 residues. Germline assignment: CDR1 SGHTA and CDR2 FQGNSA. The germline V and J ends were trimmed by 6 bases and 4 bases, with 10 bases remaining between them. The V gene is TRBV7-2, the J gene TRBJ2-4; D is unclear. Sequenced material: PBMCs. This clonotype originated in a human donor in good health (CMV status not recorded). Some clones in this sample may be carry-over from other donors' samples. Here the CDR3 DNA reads TGTGCCAGCAGTTACGACCCAAAAAACATTCAGTACTTC. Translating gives CASSYDPKNIQYF.